The present T cell receptor beta chain was sequenced within a study of T cell repertoires in ileal Crohn's disease (dated by TCRdb to between 2018 and 2021). The study in broad terms: At the time of surgery, around a third of patients were active smokers, and the median duration of disease was 7.5 to 8.5 years. TCR repertoire analysis was done in about 59 Crohn's disease patients from a prospective multicentre cohort. A total of around 170 mucosal samples from some 60 patients were sequenced, collected from several sites on the surgical specimen as well as at postoperative endoscopy. About half of the patients received postoperative therapy: about a dozen received thiopurines and 15 to 20 received anti-TNF agents. All patients had surgery for a complication: stricturing disease in approximately 60% and penetrating disease in 39%. The study was conducted in parallel with a multicentre cohort built to find predictors of early endoscopic recurrence after ileocolonic resection. For commercial TCRB immunosequencing, around 500 nanograms of biopsy DNA were submitted for each sample. M0 samples were biopsies from the inflamed portion of the ileum in the surgical resection specimen. A Rutgeerts score higher than i0 was the definition used for endoscopic postoperative recurrence. The full study reports these points: Compared with CD4 T cells, sorted CD8 T cells held more high-frequency clones, which suggests that the mucosal expansions were mostly CD8. Only a subgroup of patients, of unstated size, had their mucosal CD4 and CD8 T cells sorted and sequenced. A significantly higher proportion of clonal expansions was observed in active smokers at surgery than in non-smokers (about 25% vs 20%, p=0.02). Higher percentages of high-frequency clones at the time of surgery were linked to endoscopic recurrence, and every patient with clonality above 26.8% (18/57) had recurrence.

The CDR3 measures 12 amino acids from cysteine to phenylalanine. The DNA shown is the 36-base CDR3, in frame from base 1. Via the germline V gene (reference sequence), CDR1 is LNHDA and CDR2 SQIVND. V is reduced by 4 bases and J by 13 bases, leaving a spacing of 14 bases between them. In its sample, this clone was seen once. Its recognized antigen is unknown. No qualities accompany the bases; no much larger clone lies one base away. According to the study, the label for this sample's time point signals: inflamed ileum from the surgical specimen. To be eligible, patients had to be adults with ileal or ileocolonic Crohn's disease and an indication for ileocolonic resection. Whole ileal mucosal biopsies were kept frozen at -80 degrees C prior to DNA extraction. Genomic DNA was isolated from frozen whole biopsies using a TRizol-based method, and the DNA was quantified with a NanoDrop 2000 spectrophotometer.

The library relied on the immunoSEQ multiplex PCR assay. A two-step, amplification bias-controlled multiplex PCR was used by Adaptive Biotechnology to amplify CDR3 regions from genomic DNA. Primers for every V and J gene segment were used in the first PCR, and barcodes and Illumina adapters were added in the second PCR. CDR3 libraries were sequenced using an Illumina instrument. Per the source publication's procedure: Vendor-provided pipelines were combined with custom analysis of raw data in R/Bioconductor under R version 3.3.0. Clonality, which ranges from 0 to 1, was calculated as the inverse of the normalised Shannon entropy across all productive clones. High-frequency clones were defined as the share of the repertoire taken up by the top 100 clones, keeping only clones that passed a 95% confidence test. The Simpson index measured repertoire diversity, and the Morisita-Horn index measured overlap between samples. TCRdb took this table from immuneACCESS and kept in-frame rearrangements with V and J called. Such tables lack part of the clones; where checked against another copy, unresolved V genes explain under half of the gap, and the rest is unexplained. V, J and clone size were drawn from that table, and D and trimming were deduced from the DNA. Across this sample there are about 2,900 clones, with 79% seen only once. The ten largest clonotypes hold 6.5% of the sample.

The sequenced material came from ileal tissue. The V and J genes are TRBV19 and TRBJ2-1; no D gene can be assigned with confidence. This clonotype originated in an adult with Crohn's disease. Here the CDR3 is given as CASSKIGNQQFF. The sequence in DNA is TGTGCCAGTAGTAAAATTGGGAACCAACAGTTCTTC.